The clone carrying this TCR beta chain was detected only a few times. Antigen unknown. The entry originates in a study of CD8+ T cells in alopecia areata. J lost 5 bases, V lost 7 bases, and 6 bases had no gene match. Germline values: CDR1 SNHLY, CDR2 FYNNEI. The CDR3 contains 13 residues. Notes on the study in general: Scalp clonality dropped significantly under tofacitinib, as did expanded CD8+ top-100 clones.

The sample's treatment: oral pan-JAK inhibitor, 5-10 mg twice daily. In each case, RNA was isolated and then reverse transcribed into cDNA as the sequencing template. Clones were read by immunoSEQ multiplex PCR, and TCRdb kept only the in-frame ones, dropping some. This table has 150,000 to 200,000 clones, around 49% appearing once. This sequence joins TRBV2 and TRBJ2-7; TRBD1 matches at 9 bases. Specimen: CD8+ T cells sorted from blood, collected around week 54, from a patient treated with tofacitinib. The sequence derives from a human donor with alopecia areata. For the CDR3, the DNA is TGTGCCAGCACCGGACAGGGGTGGCACGAGCAGTACTTC. Its translation is CASTGQGWHEQYF.